The present T cell receptor (beta chain) was sequenced within a study of cytomegalovirus exposure and HLA in healthy donors. Study summary: As an earlier analysis found, 150 million to 200 million T cells yielded about 120 million unique TCR beta sequences.

Primers included in the PCR were 60 Vbeta and 13 Jbeta primers. Repertoires were generated with immunoSEQ multiplex PCR, while TCRdb's copy carries only in-frame clones and drops some. The sample includes about 120,000 clones, around 66% of them seen just once. The CDR3 totals 16 residues. The germline V gene has CDR1 MDHEN and CDR2 SYDVKM. V lost 5 bases, J lost 1 base, and 17 bases lay in between. This chain connects TRBV28 to TRBJ1-1, with a weak D call TRBD1 (5 bases). Sequencing was carried out using PBMCs. This receptor was obtained from a man aged 18 to 30 in good health and CMV-seronegative. The CDR3 nucleotides read TGTGCCAGCAGTCAAGGGACTCCCAGGAGGAACACTGAAGCTTTCTTT. Amino acids: CASSQGTPRRNTEAFF.